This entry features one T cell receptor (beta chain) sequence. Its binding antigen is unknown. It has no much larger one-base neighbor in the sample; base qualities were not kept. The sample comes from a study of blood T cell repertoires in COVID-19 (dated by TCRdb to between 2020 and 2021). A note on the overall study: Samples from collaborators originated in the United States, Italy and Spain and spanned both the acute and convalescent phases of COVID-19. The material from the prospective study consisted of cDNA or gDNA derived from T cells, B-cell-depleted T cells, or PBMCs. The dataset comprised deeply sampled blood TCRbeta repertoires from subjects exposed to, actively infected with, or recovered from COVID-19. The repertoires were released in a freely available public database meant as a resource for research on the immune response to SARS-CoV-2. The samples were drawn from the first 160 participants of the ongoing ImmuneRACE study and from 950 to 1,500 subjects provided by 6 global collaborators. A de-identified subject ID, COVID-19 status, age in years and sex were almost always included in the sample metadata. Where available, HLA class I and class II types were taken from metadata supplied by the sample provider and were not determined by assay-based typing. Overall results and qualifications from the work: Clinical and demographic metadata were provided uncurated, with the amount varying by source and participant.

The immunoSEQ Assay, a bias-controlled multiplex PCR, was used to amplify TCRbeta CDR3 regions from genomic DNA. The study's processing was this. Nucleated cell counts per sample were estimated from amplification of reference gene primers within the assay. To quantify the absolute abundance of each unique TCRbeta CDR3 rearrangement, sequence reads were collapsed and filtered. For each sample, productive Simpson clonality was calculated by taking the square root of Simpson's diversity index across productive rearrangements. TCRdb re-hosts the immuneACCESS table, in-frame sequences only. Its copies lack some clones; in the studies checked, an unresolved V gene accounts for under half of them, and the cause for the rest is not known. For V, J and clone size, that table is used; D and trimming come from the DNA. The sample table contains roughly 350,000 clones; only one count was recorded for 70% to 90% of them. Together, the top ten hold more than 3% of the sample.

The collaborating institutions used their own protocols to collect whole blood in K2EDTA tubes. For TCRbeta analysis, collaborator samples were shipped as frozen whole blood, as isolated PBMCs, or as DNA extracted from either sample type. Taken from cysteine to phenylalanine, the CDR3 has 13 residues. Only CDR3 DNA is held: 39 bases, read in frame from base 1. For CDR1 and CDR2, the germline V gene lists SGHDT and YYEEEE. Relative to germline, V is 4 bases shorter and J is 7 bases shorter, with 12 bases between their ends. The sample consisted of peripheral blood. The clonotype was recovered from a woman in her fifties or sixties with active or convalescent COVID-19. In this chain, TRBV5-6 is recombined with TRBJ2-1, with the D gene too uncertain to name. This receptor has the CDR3 CASSRLVKNEQFF. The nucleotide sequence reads TGTGCCAGCAGCCGACTCGTTAAAAATGAGCAGTTCTTC.